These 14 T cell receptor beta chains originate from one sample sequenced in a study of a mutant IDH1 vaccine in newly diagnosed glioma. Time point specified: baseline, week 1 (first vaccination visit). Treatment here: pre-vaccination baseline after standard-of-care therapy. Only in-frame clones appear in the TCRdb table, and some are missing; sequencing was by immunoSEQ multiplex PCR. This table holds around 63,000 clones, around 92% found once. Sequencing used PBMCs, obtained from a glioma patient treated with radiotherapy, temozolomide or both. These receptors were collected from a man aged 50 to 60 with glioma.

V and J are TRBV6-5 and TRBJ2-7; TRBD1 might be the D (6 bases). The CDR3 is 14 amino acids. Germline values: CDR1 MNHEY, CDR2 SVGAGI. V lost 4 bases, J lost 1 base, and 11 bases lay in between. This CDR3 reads CASSWGRASYEQYF. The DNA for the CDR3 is TGTGCCAGCAGTTGGGGGCGGGCTTCCTACGAGCAGTACTTC.

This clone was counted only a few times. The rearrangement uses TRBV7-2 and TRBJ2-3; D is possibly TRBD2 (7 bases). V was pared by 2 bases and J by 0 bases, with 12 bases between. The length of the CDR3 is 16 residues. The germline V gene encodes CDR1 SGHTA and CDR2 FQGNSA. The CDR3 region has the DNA TGTGCCAGCAGCTTAAGGGCGGGGGCCAGCACAGATACGCAGTATTTT. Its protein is CASSLRAGASTDTQYF.

The DNA for the CDR3 is TGTGCCAGCAGCTTTGGGGAAGGGGAATATGGCTACACCTTC. It yields the protein CASSFGEGEYGYTF. The chain employs TRBV7-9 and TRBJ1-2, with D perhaps matching TRBD1 (5 bases). The CDR3 is 14 amino acids. The V gene's germline CDR1 is SEHNR and CDR2 FQNEAQ (reference sequence). The V end lost 3 bases, the J end lost 5 bases, and 13 bases lay between the germline ends. Complete variable domain (other parts from reference TRBV7-9 and TRBJ1-2): DTGVSQNPRHKITKRGQNVTFRCDPISEHNRLYWYRQTLGQGPEFLTYFQNEAQLEKSRLLSDRFSAERPKGSFSTLEIQRTEQGDSAMYLCASSFGEGEYGYTFGSGTRLTVV.

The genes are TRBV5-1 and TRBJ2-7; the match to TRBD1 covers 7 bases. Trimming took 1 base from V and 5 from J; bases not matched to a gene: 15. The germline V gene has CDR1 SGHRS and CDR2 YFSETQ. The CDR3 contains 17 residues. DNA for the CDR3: TGCGCCAGCAGCTTGCGACGTTCAGGGGGTCTTACTGACGAGCAGTACTTC. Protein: CASSLRRSGGLTDEQYF.

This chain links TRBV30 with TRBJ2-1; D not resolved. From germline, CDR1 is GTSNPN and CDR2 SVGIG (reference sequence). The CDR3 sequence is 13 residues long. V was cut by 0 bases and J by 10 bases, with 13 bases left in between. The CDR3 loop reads CAWSVLVFGEQFF. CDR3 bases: TGTGCCTGGAGTGTACTGGTATTTGGCGAGCAGTTCTTC.

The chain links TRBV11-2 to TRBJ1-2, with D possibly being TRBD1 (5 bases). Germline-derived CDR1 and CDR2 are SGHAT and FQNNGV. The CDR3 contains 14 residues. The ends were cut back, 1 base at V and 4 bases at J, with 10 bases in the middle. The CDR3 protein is CASSLADSPYGYTF. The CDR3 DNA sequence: TGTGCCAGCAGCTTAGCAGACAGCCCCTATGGCTACACCTTC.

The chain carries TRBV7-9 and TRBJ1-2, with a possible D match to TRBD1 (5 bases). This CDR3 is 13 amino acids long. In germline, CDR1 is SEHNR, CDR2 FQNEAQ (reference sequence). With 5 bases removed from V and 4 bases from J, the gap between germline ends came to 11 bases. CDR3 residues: CASSRAQGYGYTF. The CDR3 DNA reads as TGTGCCAGCAGCAGGGCCCAGGGCTATGGCTACACCTTC.

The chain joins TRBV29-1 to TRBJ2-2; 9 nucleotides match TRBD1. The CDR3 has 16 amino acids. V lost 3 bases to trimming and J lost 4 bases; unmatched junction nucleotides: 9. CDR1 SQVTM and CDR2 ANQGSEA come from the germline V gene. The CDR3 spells CSVEATGGGSTGELFF. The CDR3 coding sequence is TGCAGCGTTGAGGCCACAGGGGGCGGGAGCACCGGGGAGCTGTTTTTT.

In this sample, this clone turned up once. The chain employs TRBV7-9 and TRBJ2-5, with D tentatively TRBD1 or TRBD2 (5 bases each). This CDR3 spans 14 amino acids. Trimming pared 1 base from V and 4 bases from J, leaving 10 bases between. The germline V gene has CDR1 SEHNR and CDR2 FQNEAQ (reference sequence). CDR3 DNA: TGTGCCAGCAGCTTAGGAGGGGCCGGAGAGACCCAGTACTTC. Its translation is CASSLGGAGETQYF.

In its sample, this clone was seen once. CDR3 loop: CSARMGVRDTF. CDR3 nucleotides: TGCAGTGCTAGAATGGGTGTGAGGGACACCTTC. This sequence joins TRBV20-1 and TRBJ1-2; D gene uncertain. The V end lost 2 bases, the J end lost 12 bases, and 13 bases lay between the germline ends. This CDR3 is 11 amino acids long. Germline values: CDR1 DFQATT, CDR2 SNEGSKA (reference sequence).

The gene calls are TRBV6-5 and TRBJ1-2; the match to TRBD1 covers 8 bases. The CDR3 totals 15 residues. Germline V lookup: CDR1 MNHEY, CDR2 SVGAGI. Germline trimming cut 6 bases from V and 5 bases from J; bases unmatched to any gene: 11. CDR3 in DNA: TGTGCCAGCAGACTCCGGGACAGGTTACCTTATGGCTACACCTTC. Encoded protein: CASRLRDRLPYGYTF.

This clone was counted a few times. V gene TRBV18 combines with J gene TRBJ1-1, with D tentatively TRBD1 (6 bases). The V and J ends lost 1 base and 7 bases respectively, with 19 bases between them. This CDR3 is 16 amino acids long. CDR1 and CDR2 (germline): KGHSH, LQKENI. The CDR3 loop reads CASSPRTGLNLGEAFF. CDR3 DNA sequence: TGTGCCAGCTCACCACGCACAGGGCTCAATCTCGGTGAAGCTTTCTTT.

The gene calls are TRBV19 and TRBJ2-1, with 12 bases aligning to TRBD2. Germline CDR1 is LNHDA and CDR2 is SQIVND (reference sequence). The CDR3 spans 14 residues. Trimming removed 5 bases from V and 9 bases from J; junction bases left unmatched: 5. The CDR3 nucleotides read TGTGCCAGTAGTGGACTAGCGGGACGGGGTGAGCAGTTCTTC. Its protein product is CASSGLAGRGEQFF.

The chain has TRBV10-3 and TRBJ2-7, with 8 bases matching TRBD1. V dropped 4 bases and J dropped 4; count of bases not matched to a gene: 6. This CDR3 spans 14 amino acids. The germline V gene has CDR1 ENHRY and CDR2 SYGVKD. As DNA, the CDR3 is TGTGCCATCAGTGGGGAGACAGGGGTATACGAGCAGTACTTC. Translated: CAISGETGVYEQYF.